Listed below are T cell receptor beta chains from one sample, sequenced in a study of memory CD4+ T cells and cytomegalovirus serostatus. This table comes from immunoSEQ multiplex PCR, and its TCRdb copy is limited to in-frame clones, with some not included. Of about 46,000 clones detected, around 82% appear once; the ten largest clones hold around 0.94%. The sequenced material came from memory CD4+ T cells from blood. The source is an adult in good health and CMV-seronegative. Both conserved end residues are part of each CDR3. Fields, in order: D gene, clone size, J gene, V gene, CDR3 DNA, CDR3 protein. D genes are given only for firm matches. Part of the rows lack a size; the others show once, few, many or a class for expanded clones.

.,once,TRBJ1-5,TRBV2,TGTGCCAGCAGGGGGGGCGACAGTTCGCAGCCCCAGCATTTT,CASRGGDSSQPQHF
.,medium-sized,TRBJ1-1,TRBV5-1,TGCGCCAGCAGCGTTCGTTGGGGGGGAACTGAAGCTTTCTTT,CASSVRWGGTEAFF
.,once,TRBJ2-3,TRBV15,TGTGCCACCAGCAGAGATAAAGCTCGATATACGCAGTATTTT,CATSRDKARYTQYF
.,.,TRBJ2-7,TRBV15,TGTGCCACCAGCGGGGAGAGAGGGTACGAGCAGTACTTC,CATSGERGYEQYF
TRBD2,once,TRBJ2-7,TRBV28,TGTGCCAGCAGTCAGGGCGGGGGGGCCGGGTACGAGCAGTACTTC,CASSQGGGAGYEQYF
TRBD2,medium-sized,TRBJ2-3,TRBV2,TGTGCCAGTGGGGGGGTAGGTACAGATACGCAGTATTTT,CASGGVGTDTQYF
.,.,TRBJ2-5,TRBV2,TGTGCCAGCAGTGTTAGACGGGAAGAGACCCAGTACTTC,CASSVRREETQYF
TRBD2,once,TRBJ2-2,TRBV14,TGTGCCAGCAGCCAAGATCGGGGGGGCTTAAACACCGGGGAGCTGTTTTTT,CASSQDRGGLNTGELFF
.,few,TRBJ2-2,TRBV27,TGTGCCAGCAGGGGCGGGTCACGAGCGAACACCGGGGAGCTGTTTTTT,CASRGGSRANTGELFF
.,.,TRBJ1-5,TRBV28,TGTGCCAGCTTCGGGGACGGTCGGGGCAATCAGCCCCAGCATTTT,CASFGDGRGNQPQHF
TRBD1,.,TRBJ2-7,TRBV2,TGTGCCAGCCTTACGCCGGGACAGGGGCGCTACGAGCAGTACTTC,CASLTPGQGRYEQYF
TRBD1,.,TRBJ2-1,TRBV7-8,TGTGCCAGCAGCCCCAGGGACAGGGTCTACAATGAGCAGTTCTTC,CASSPRDRVYNEQFF
TRBD2,once,TRBJ2-1,TRBV6-6,TGTGCCAGCAGTTACGCCGGACTAGCCAATGAGCAGTTCTTC,CASSYAGLANEQFF
.,.,TRBJ1-1,TRBV6-6,TGTGCCAGCAGTCGGGACGGCGAAACTGAAGCTTTCTTT,CASSRDGETEAFF
TRBD2,.,TRBJ2-3,TRBV19,TGTGCCAGTAGTATAGAGCGGGGGGGACCGTACGGCACAGATACGCAGTATTTT,CASSIERGGPYGTDTQYF
.,.,TRBJ2-5,TRBV28,TGTGCCAGCAGTTTATTAAGTCAGGAAGAGACCCAGTACTTC,CASSLLSQEETQYF
.,.,TRBJ1-2,TRBV30,TGTGCCTGGAAAGGTGCGGGGGACTATGGCTACACCTTC,CAWKGAGDYGYTF
TRBD1,.,TRBJ1-1,TRBV5-1,TGCGCCAGCGGCCCACAGACAGGGACGAACACTGAAGCTTTCTTT,CASGPQTGTNTEAFF
.,.,TRBJ2-7,TRBV30,TGTGCCTGGAGGGGGGTCGGGAACCCCTACGAGCAGTACTTC,CAWRGVGNPYEQYF
TRBD1,.,TRBJ1-2,TRBV4-2,TGTGCCAGCAGCCCCCACGGACAGGAGAAAGCGCATGGCTACACCTTC,CASSPHGQEKAHGYTF
TRBD1,.,TRBJ1-6,TRBV27,TGTGCCAGCAGTTTCCGGGACAGGGACTCCTATAATTCACCCCTCCACTTT,CASSFRDRDSYNSPLHF
.,.,TRBJ2-3,TRBV19,TGTGCCAGTAGGGACCCTCGCCGACAGGGAGGTACAGATACGCAGTATTTT,CASRDPRRQGGTDTQYF
.,.,TRBJ1-1,TRBV5-4,TGTGCCAGCTTGCAAGCGCAGGGATTGAACACTGAAGCTTTCTTT,CASLQAQGLNTEAFF
.,.,TRBJ1-6,TRBV2,TGTGCCAGCAGCCAACAGGGAAGCGGCAATTCACCCCTCCACTTT,CASSQQGSGNSPLHF
TRBD2,.,TRBJ2-3,TRBV7-3,TGTGCCAGCAGCCCTGGGACTAGAGCAGATACGCAGTATTTT,CASSPGTRADTQYF
.,once,TRBJ1-3,TRBV11-2,TGTGCCAGCACCTGGGGAGCATCTGGAAACACCATATATTTT,CASTWGASGNTIYF
.,few,TRBJ2-3,TRBV30,TGTGCCTGGAGCGCCCCGTGGGAGTCTTATACGCAGTATTTT,CAWSAPWESYTQYF
.,once,TRBJ1-1,TRBV10-3,TGTGCCATCAGTGATCCGTCAGGGGTTCTAATACGAAACACTGAAGCTTTCTTT,CAISDPSGVLIRNTEAFF
.,.,TRBJ1-5,TRBV7-9,TGTGCCAGCAGCAGATATAGCAATCAGCCCCAGCATTTT,CASSRYSNQPQHF
.,.,TRBJ2-7,TRBV6-5,TGTGCCAGCAGTCGGGACGGCTACGAGCAGTACTTC,CASSRDGYEQYF
TRBD1,once,TRBJ2-3,TRBV5-1,TGCGCCAGCAGAACCGGGACAGCGAACACAGATACGCAGTATTTT,CASRTGTANTDTQYF
.,.,TRBJ1-6,TRBV5-1,TGCGCCAGCAACCTCGGGGTCCAGGGAATTTCACCCCTCCACTTT,CASNLGVQGISPLHF
.,.,TRBJ2-1,TRBV9,TGTGCCAGCAGCGCCTCCAGGGGGGGGTTGAGCTACAATGAGCAGTTCTTC,CASSASRGGLSYNEQFF
TRBD1,.,TRBJ1-2,TRBV6-5,TGTGCCAGCAGTCTACCGGGACAGGGAGAAGGCTACACCTTC,CASSLPGQGEGYTF
TRBD1,few,TRBJ1-5,TRBV30,TGTGCCTGGAGTGGGGACAGGGGTCTGGGCAATCAGCCCCAGCATTTT,CAWSGDRGLGNQPQHF
TRBD1,.,TRBJ2-5,TRBV7-2,TGTGCCAGCAGCTTTAACAGGGGGTTGAGGGAGACCCAGTACTTC,CASSFNRGLRETQYF
TRBD1,few,TRBJ1-1,TRBV30,TGTGCCGGACAGGGGTCGAGTGAAGCTTTCTTT,CAGQGSSEAFF
TRBD1,.,TRBJ2-7,TRBV18,TGTGCCAGCTCACCCCCGATAACCGACAGGGTAAGCTCCTACGAGCAGTACTTC,CASSPPITDRVSSYEQYF
.,.,TRBJ1-1,TRBV18,TGTGCCAGCTCACCACTTCAGGGTGAGGGTTACACTGAAGCTTTCTTT,CASSPLQGEGYTEAFF
TRBD1,.,TRBJ1-2,TRBV7-8,TGTGCCAGCAGCTTAGCGAACCGGGACAGGGGCGGCTACACCTTC,CASSLANRDRGGYTF
.,.,TRBJ1-4,TRBV18,TGTGCCAGCTCACCAAGGGGACATGGTAATGAAAAACTGTTTTTT,CASSPRGHGNEKLFF
.,.,TRBJ1-6,TRBV11-1,TGTGCCAGCAGCTCCGACAGGAGCGATTCACCCCTCCACTTT,CASSSDRSDSPLHF
.,.,TRBJ2-5,TRBV30,TGTGCCTGGGGGGGGGCTAGGGAGACCCAGTACTTC,CAWGGARETQYF
.,.,TRBJ1-3,TRBV28,TGTGCCAGCAGTTGGGGGCAGGGTTTATCTGGAAACACCATATATTTT,CASSWGQGLSGNTIYF
.,once,TRBJ2-3,TRBV6-5,TGTGCCAGCAGTTCGCCCCGGGGCACAGATACGCAGTATTTT,CASSSPRGTDTQYF
TRBD1,.,TRBJ2-3,TRBV7-2,TGTGCCAGCAGCTACAGGACAGGGAGAGATACGCAGTATTTT,CASSYRTGRDTQYF
.,.,TRBJ2-2,TRBV28,TGTGCCAGCAGGCAGGGACCCAAGAACACCGGGGAGCTGTTTTTT,CASRQGPKNTGELFF
.,.,TRBJ1-1,TRBV7-2,TGTGCCAGCAGCTTAGGGGGGCGGAACACTGAAGCTTTCTTT,CASSLGGRNTEAFF
TRBD1,.,TRBJ2-5,TRBV19,TGTGCCAGTAGTATCCCCGGGACAGGCCAAGAGACCCAGTACTTC,CASSIPGTGQETQYF
TRBD1,.,TRBJ1-1,TRBV6-5,TGTGCCAGCAGTTACAAGGGGGCGCGGGGAACTGAAGCTTTCTTT,CASSYKGARGTEAFF
.,.,TRBJ2-7,TRBV29-1,TGCAGCGCGAGGAGCAGCCACGAGCAGTACTTC,CSARSSHEQYF
.,few,TRBJ1-1,TRBV4-3,TGCGCCAGCAGCCCACAGGGTAAGGACACTGAAGCTTTCTTT,CASSPQGKDTEAFF
TRBD2,.,TRBJ2-1,TRBV4-1,TGCGCCAGCAGCCCCTTACTAGTAGCGGGGGGGCCGTACAATGAGCAGTTCTTC,CASSPLLVAGGPYNEQFF
.,.,TRBJ1-2,TRBV15,TGTGCCACCAGGTCGCAGGGTCGGGCTAACTATGGCTACACCTTC,CATRSQGRANYGYTF
.,.,TRBJ1-4,TRBV6-5,TGTGCCAGCAGCTCATTCGGGCCTCGGGGGGAAAAACTGTTTTTT,CASSSFGPRGEKLFF
TRBD1,.,TRBJ1-2,TRBV7-2,TGTGCCAGCAGCTTGGGGGGACAGGGGTTTCGGTATGGCTACACCTTC,CASSLGGQGFRYGYTF
TRBD1,.,TRBJ1-6,TRBV2,TGTGCCAGCAGTGAAATAGGACAGGGCTTTCAACCCCTCCACTTT,CASSEIGQGFQPLHF
.,.,TRBJ2-5,TRBV27,TGTGCCAGCTCTGTAGGGGGGGCCCAGGAGACCCAGTACTTC,CASSVGGAQETQYF
TRBD1,once,TRBJ1-3,TRBV6-6,TGTGCCAGCAGTTACGGACAGGTCCACTCTGGAAACACCATATATTTT,CASSYGQVHSGNTIYF
TRBD2,.,TRBJ2-1,TRBV7-2,TGTGCCAGCAGCCCCTGGGGGGGTCCAAGAGGTGATGAGCAGTTCTTC,CASSPWGGPRGDEQFF